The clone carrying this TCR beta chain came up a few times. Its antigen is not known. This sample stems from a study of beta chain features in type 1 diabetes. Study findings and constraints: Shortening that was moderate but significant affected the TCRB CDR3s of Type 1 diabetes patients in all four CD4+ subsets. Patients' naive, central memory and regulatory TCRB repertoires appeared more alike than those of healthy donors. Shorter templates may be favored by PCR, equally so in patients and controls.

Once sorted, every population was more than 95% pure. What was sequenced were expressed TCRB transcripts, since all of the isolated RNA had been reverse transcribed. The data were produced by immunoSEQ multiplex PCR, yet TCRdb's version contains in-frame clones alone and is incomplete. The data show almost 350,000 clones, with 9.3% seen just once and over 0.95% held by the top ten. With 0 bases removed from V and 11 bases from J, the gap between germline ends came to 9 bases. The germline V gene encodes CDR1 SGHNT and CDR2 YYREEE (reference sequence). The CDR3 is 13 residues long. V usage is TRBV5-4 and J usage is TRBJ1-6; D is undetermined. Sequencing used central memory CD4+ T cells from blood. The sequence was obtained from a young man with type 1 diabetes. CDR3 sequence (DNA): TGTGCCAGCAGCTTGGAGGCAGGTACACCCCTCCACTTT. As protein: CASSLEAGTPLHF.